The next 2 T cell receptor beta chains were all read from a single sample in a study of shared clonotypes between healthy human individuals. Sequencing used immunoSEQ multiplex PCR; TCRdb keeps in-frame clones, though not all of them. The table shows some 2 million clones, with roughly 94% occurring only once. Sequencing was done on a sample of naive CD4+ T cells sorted from blood. This sample's subset: CD45RA+ positively selected. These receptors all stem from a young man in good health.

The chain joins TRBV19 to TRBJ1-5; TRBD1 is a possible D gene (5 bases). Trimming took 8 bases from V and 2 from J, leaving 16 bases between them. In germline, CDR1 is LNHDA, CDR2 SQIVND (reference sequence). The CDR3 spans 15 residues. CDR3 in amino acids: CASERGEYGNQPQHF. CDR3 nucleotide sequence: TGTGCCAGTGAAAGAGGGGAGTACGGCAATCAGCCCCAGCATTTT.

V usage is TRBV2 and J usage is TRBJ2-3; no clear D. V dropped 4 bases and J dropped 2 bases, with 10 bases sitting between them. The CDR3 covers 14 residues. Germline CDR1 reads SNHLY; CDR2 reads FYNNEI. This CDR3 is CASSVSSHTDTQYF. In nucleotides, the CDR3 is TGTGCCAGCAGTGTTAGCAGTCACACAGATACGCAGTATTTT. Using reference TRBV2 and TRBJ2-3 for the parts outside the CDR3, the full variable domain is EPEVTQTPSHQVTQMGQEVILRCVPISNHLYFYWYRQILGQKVEFLVSFYNNEISEKSEIFDDQFSVERPDGSNFTLKIRSTKLEDSAMYFCASSVSSHTDTQYFGPGTRLTVL.